The TCR beta chain described here comes from a study of cytomegalovirus exposure and HLA in healthy donors. When sampled, the donors appeared nominally healthy, though they likely had unrecorded immune exposures. Primers included in the PCR were 60 Vbeta and 13 Jbeta primers. Here immunoSEQ multiplex PCR was the method, and the copy in TCRdb shows in-frame clones only, minus some. The table shows under 200,000 clones, with about 81% occurring only once. Trimming removed 5 bases at V and 3 bases at J, with 10 bases between. This CDR3 region has 13 residues. Per germline, CDR1 SEHNR and CDR2 FQNEAQ (reference sequence).

This TCR came from a woman aged 18 to 35 in good health and CMV-seronegative. Material for sequencing was PBMCs. The V gene is TRBV7-9, the J gene TRBJ1-1; a possible D gene is TRBD1 (5 bases). CDR3 loop: CASSAGGDTEAFF. The CDR3 DNA reads as TGTGCCAGCAGCGCGGGGGGGGACACTGAAGCTTTCTTT. Using reference TRBV7-9 and TRBJ1-1 for the parts outside the CDR3, the full variable domain is DTGVSQNPRHKITKRGQNVTFRCDPISEHNRLYWYRQTLGQGPEFLTYFQNEAQLEKSRLLSDRFSAERPKGSFSTLEIQRTEQGDSAMYLCASSAGGDTEAFFGQGTRLTVV.